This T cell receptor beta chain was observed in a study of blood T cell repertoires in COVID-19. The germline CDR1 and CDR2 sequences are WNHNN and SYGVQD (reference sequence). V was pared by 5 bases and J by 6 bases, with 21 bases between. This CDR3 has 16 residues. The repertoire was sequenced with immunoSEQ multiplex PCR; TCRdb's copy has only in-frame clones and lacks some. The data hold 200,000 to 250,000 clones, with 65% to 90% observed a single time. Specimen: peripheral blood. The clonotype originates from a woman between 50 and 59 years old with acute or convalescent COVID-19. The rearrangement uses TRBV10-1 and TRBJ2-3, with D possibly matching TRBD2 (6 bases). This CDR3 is CASSPSEGPRGDTQYF. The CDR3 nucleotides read TGCGCCAGCAGTCCCTCGGAGGGTCCCCGGGGCGATACGCAGTATTTT.